The rows below give T cell receptor beta chains drawn from one sample of a study of monozygotic twins with inflammatory bowel disease. TCRdb re-called the 5' RACE reads, yielding one record per CDR3 amino acid sequence without DNA. The sample features more than 300,000 distinct CDR3 sequences, with 5% to 6% in its top ten. The source material was blood. Receptors were obtained from a human donor with ulcerative colitis or Crohn's disease, or a healthy co-twin of an affected twin (not recorded which). The CDR3 runs from the conserved cysteine through the conserved F or W. The order of the fields is J gene, V gene, CDR3 protein.

J: TRBJ2-3
V: TRBV27
CDR3: CASSLQGMITDTQYF

J: TRBJ2-5
V: TRBV2
CDR3: CASRLDRQETQYF

J: TRBJ1-2
V: TRBV7-9
CDR3: CASSPTGSRPYGYTF

J: TRBJ1-1
V: TRBV7-2
CDR3: CASSPPDRSYTEAFF

J: TRBJ1-6
V: TRBV19
CDR3: CASSQTGGEGSPLHF

J: TRBJ2-2
V: TRBV30
CDR3: CAWSGKGAGELFF

J: TRBJ1-5
V: TRBV7-8
CDR3: CASSVQIAGNQPQHF

J: TRBJ2-7
V: TRBV18
CDR3: CASSPSRDRPYEQYF

J: TRBJ2-7
V: TRBV7-9
CDR3: CASSFGQGTSEQYF

J: TRBJ2-7
V: TRBV20-1
CDR3: CSARDSWLGPAEQYF

J: TRBJ1-4
V: TRBV5-1
CDR3: CASSLETNEKLFF

J: TRBJ2-3
V: TRBV4-3
CDR3: CASSQRDRGLSTDTQYF

J: TRBJ1-2
V: TRBV19
CDR3: CASSTSGTGVIYGYTF

J: TRBJ2-5
V: TRBV6-1
CDR3: CASSMTGWGETQYF

J: TRBJ1-1
V: TRBV6-2/TRBV6-3
CDR3: CASSYHRGRTEAFF

J: TRBJ2-7
V: TRBV6-5
CDR3: CASSYRWGYEQYF

J: TRBJ1-5
V: TRBV6-1
CDR3: CASSPQGKGQPQHF

J: TRBJ1-1
V: TRBV18
CDR3: CASSPAKEVGEAFF

J: TRBJ1-2
V: TRBV7-9
CDR3: CASNWPEDGYTF

J: TRBJ2-2
V: TRBV6-2/TRBV6-3
CDR3: CASSYSPSGRVDTGELFF

J: TRBJ2-3
V: TRBV24-1
CDR3: CATSDPRTSGGTTDTQYF

J: TRBJ2-6
V: TRBV25-1
CDR3: CANPKAGTGVFAGANVLTF

J: TRBJ2-7
V: TRBV5-1
CDR3: CASSLSGTSSHEQYF

J: TRBJ1-1
V: TRBV9
CDR3: CASSAPGVTMNTEAFF

J: TRBJ1-1
V: TRBV12-3/TRBV12-4
CDR3: CASSPLIGTGAEAFF

J: TRBJ2-1
V: TRBV7-2
CDR3: CASSLDRAPNEQFF

J: TRBJ1-5
V: TRBV4-3
CDR3: CASSQGHGEPQHF

J: TRBJ1-2
V: TRBV5-6
CDR3: CASQNGGYYGYTF

J: TRBJ1-1
V: TRBV20-1
CDR3: CSAKLTGNTEAFF

J: TRBJ2-5
V: TRBV7-6
CDR3: CASSQTHEETQYF

J: TRBJ2-5
V: TRBV30
CDR3: CAWNPTGGGQETQYF

J: TRBJ2-7
V: TRBV28
CDR3: CASRTSGGSLYEQYF

J: TRBJ1-3
V: TRBV7-3
CDR3: CASSLKSSGNTIYF

J: TRBJ2-7
V: TRBV9
CDR3: CASSVQGGATYEQYF

J: TRBJ2-4
V: TRBV27
CDR3: CASSLSPTGEGIQYF

J: TRBJ1-6
V: TRBV12-3/TRBV12-4
CDR3: CASSGGQVRSPLHF

J: TRBJ1-6
V: TRBV12-3/TRBV12-4
CDR3: CASSFRLGTANSPLHF

J: TRBJ2-1
V: TRBV7-2
CDR3: CASSLAPSERGKYNEQFF

J: TRBJ2-7
V: TRBV16
CDR3: CASSQSVGSGEQYF

J: TRBJ1-5
V: TRBV12-3/TRBV12-4
CDR3: CASSRGQGRPQHF

J: TRBJ1-5
V: TRBV5-1
CDR3: CASSVGFDNQPQHF

J: TRBJ2-5
V: TRBV7-2
CDR3: CASSSLAGPRRKETQYF

J: TRBJ1-4
V: TRBV5-1
CDR3: CASSFGNNEKLFF

J: TRBJ1-2
V: TRBV28
CDR3: CASSLAGSGYTF

J: TRBJ2-2
V: TRBV10-3
CDR3: CAISDGQFTGELFF

J: TRBJ2-3
V: TRBV5-1
CDR3: CASSLNRGMEDTQYF

J: TRBJ2-2
V: TRBV20-1
CDR3: CSAPDRGANTGELFF

J: TRBJ2-1
V: TRBV7-2
CDR3: CASSLASGGPSYNEQFF

J: TRBJ2-1
V: TRBV9
CDR3: CASSASGQEYNEQFF

J: TRBJ2-2
V: TRBV5-1
CDR3: CASSPMRQGTGELFF